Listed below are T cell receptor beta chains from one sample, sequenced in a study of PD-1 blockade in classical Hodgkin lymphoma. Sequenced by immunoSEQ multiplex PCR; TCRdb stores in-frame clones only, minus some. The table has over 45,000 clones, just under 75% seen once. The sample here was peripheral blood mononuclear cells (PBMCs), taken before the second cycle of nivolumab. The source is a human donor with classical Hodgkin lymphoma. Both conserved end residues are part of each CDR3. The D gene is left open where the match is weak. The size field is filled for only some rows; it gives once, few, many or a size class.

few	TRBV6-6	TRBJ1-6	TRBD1	TGTGCCAGCAGCAGCATTCCGGGACAGGGGTCTTCACCCCTCCACTTT	CASSSIPGQGSSPLHF
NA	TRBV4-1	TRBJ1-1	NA	TGCGCCAGCAGCCTACTGGACACTCCGAACACTGAAGCTTTCTTT	CASSLLDTPNTEAFF
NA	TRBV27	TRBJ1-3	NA	TGTGCCAGCAGTTTATCGCAGGGTACTGGAAACACCATATATTTT	CASSLSQGTGNTIYF
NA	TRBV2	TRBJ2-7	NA	TGTGCCAGCAGCGGGGCTGGGCCCGCTGAGTACGAGCAGTACTTC	CASSGAGPAEYEQYF
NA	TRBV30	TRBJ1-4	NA	TGTGCCTGGAGTAGGAGGGATGAAAAACTGTTTTTT	CAWSRRDEKLFF
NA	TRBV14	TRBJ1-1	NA	TGTGCCAGCAGCCAGGTGACAGGAGACACTGAAGCTTTCTTT	CASSQVTGDTEAFF
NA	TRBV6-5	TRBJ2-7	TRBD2	TGTGCCACCTCGCTACGGGGACTAGCGGGTTACGAGCAGTACTTC	CATSLRGLAGYEQYF
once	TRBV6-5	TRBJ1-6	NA	TGTGCCAGCAGTTACTCGAACGGCCAGGGAAGTTCACCCCTCCACTTT	CASSYSNGQGSSPLHF
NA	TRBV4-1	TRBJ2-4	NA	TGCGCCAGCAGCCATCAGGACCCACAAAACATTCAGTACTTC	CASSHQDPQNIQYF
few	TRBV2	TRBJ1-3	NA	TGTGCCAGCAGTGAATATCTGACTCGCTACTCTGGAAACACCATATATTTT	CASSEYLTRYSGNTIYF
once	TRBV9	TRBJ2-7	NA	TGTGCCAGCAGCGTATCCCCGAGCTCCTACGAGCAGTACTTC	CASSVSPSSYEQYF
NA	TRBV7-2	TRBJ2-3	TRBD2	TGTGCCAGCAGCTTAAGGGTTGGGACTAACACAGATACGCAGTATTTT	CASSLRVGTNTDTQYF
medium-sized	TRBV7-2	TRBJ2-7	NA	TGTGCCAGCAGCCTATCACAGGGAGGCTACGAGCAGTACTTC	CASSLSQGGYEQYF
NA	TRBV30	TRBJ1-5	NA	TGTGCCTGGAGTGGCCTGTATAGCAATCAGCCCCAGCATTTT	CAWSGLYSNQPQHF
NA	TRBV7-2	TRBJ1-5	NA	TGTGCCAGCACTAACTCGGGGGGAGCGGATCAGCCCCAGCATTTT	CASTNSGGADQPQHF
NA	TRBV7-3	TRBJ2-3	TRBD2	TGTGCCAGCAGCTTTGGACTAGACACAGATACGCAGTATTTT	CASSFGLDTDTQYF
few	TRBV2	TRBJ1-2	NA	TGTGCCAGCAGTGTTACAGGCCTTAACTATGGCTACACCTTC	CASSVTGLNYGYTF
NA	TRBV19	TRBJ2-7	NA	TGTGCCAGTAGTATCTCTTGGCTGTCCTACGAGCAGTACTTC	CASSISWLSYEQYF
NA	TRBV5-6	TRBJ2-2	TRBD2	TGTGCCAGCAACACACCCCTCGGTGCTAGCGGGGGAAACACCGGGGAGCTGTTTTTT	CASNTPLGASGGNTGELFF
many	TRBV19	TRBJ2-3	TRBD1	TGTGCCTCAAGCTACGACAGGGCTAGCACAGATACGCAGTATTTT	CASSYDRASTDTQYF
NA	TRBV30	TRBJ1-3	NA	TGTGCCTGGAGTTTCTCGACCTCTGGAAACACCATATATTTT	CAWSFSTSGNTIYF
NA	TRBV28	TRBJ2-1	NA	TGTGCCAGCAGTTTATCCCTCGTAGTTGGCTCCTACAATGAGCAGTTCTTC	CASSLSLVVGSYNEQFF
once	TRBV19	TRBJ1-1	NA	TGTGCCAGTAGTCCACAGGGCAGTAGAGCTTTCTTT	CASSPQGSRAFF
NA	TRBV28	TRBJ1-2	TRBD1	TGTGCCAGCAGTTTCCCCACAGGGGGCGTCGGCTATGGCTACACCTTC	CASSFPTGGVGYGYTF
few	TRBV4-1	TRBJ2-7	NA	TGCGCCAGCAGCCAAACAGGGTACGAGCAGTACTTC	CASSQTGYEQYF
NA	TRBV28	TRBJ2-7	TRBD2	TGTGCCAGCAGGCGGGAGCCATCGTACGAGCAGTACTTC	CASRREPSYEQYF
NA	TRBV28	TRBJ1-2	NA	TGTGCCAGCAGTTTAATGCGTCGGACCTATGGCTACACCTTC	CASSLMRRTYGYTF
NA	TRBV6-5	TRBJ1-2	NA	TGTGCCAGCAGTTACCTGGGTCTCCTAAACTATGGCTACACCTTC	CASSYLGLLNYGYTF
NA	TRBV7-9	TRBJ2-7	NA	TGTGCCAGCAGCTTAGCGGCGTCAGGCTACGAGCAGTACTTC	CASSLAASGYEQYF
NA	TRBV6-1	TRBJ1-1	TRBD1	TGTGCCAGCAGTCTGGGGACAGGGGGATGGACTGAAGCTTTCTTT	CASSLGTGGWTEAFF
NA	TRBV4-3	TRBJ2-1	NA	TGCGCCAGCAGCCAATCCGTCCCCCCCGGCGGGGGCTATGAGCAGTTCTTC	CASSQSVPPGGGYEQFF
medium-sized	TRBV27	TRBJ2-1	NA	TGTGCCAGCAGTTTTGTTCACCTCTACAATGAGCAGTTCTTC	CASSFVHLYNEQFF
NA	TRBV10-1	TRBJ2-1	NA	TGCGCCAGCAGTGAGGCCCTCGGAACCTACAATGAGCAGTTCTTC	CASSEALGTYNEQFF
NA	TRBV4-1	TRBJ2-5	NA	TGCGCCAGCAGCGGCTCGGGGGTTGAGACCCAGTACTTC	CASSGSGVETQYF
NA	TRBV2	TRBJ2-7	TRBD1	TGTGCCAGCCTAGGGACAGGGGGCCTCTACGAGCAGTACTTC	CASLGTGGLYEQYF
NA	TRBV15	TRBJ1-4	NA	TGTGCCACCAGCAGAGCCGCGGGGTTTAGTGAAAAACTGTTTTTT	CATSRAAGFSEKLFF
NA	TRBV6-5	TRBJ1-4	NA	TGTGCCAGCAGCACAGGCCTCCTGGGACCCGAAAAACTGTTTTTT	CASSTGLLGPEKLFF
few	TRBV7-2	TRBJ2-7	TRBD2	TGTGCCAGCAGCTTAGAGGGCGGGAGACGGCCCTACGAGCAGTACTTC	CASSLEGGRRPYEQYF
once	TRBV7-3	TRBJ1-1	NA	TGTGCCAGCAGCTTAACTTATAGGGAGAACACTGAAGCTTTCTTT	CASSLTYRENTEAFF
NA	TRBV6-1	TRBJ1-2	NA	TGTGCCAGCAGTGAAAGAGGCCAGCCTAACTATGGCTACACCTTC	CASSERGQPNYGYTF
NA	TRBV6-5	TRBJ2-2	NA	TGTGCCAGCAGTCCCGGGAACACCGGGGAGCTGTTTTTT	CASSPGNTGELFF
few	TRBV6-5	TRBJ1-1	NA	TGTGCCAGCAGTCGGACAGCCAACACTGAAGCTTTCTTT	CASSRTANTEAFF
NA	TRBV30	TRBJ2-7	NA	TGTGCCTGGAGCCTGAGACAGGTTAGCTCCTACGAGCAGTACTTC	CAWSLRQVSSYEQYF
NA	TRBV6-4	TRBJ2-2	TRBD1	TGTGCCAGCACCGGGACAGGGTACACCGGGGAGCTGTTTTTT	CASTGTGYTGELFF